This T cell receptor (beta chain) was observed in a study of blood T cell repertoires in COVID-19. Turning to the study itself: Spain, Italy and the United States supplied samples that represented acute and convalescent COVID-19.

The germline gives CDR1 SGHTA, CDR2 FQGNSA. Trimming pared 5 bases from V and 7 bases from J, leaving 15 bases between. This CDR3 has 14 residues. Study processing details: Reference gene primer amplification gave nucleated cell count estimates. Data came from immunoSEQ multiplex PCR; TCRdb stores just in-frame clones and leaves some out. V and J calls and clone size are as listed in that table; D and trimming were resolved from the DNA. The sample holds some 220,000 clones, roughly 84% seen once. Sequenced material: peripheral blood. This clonotype was obtained from an elderly woman with active or convalescent COVID-19. The genes are TRBV7-2 and TRBJ1-5; TRBD1 is a possible D gene (5 bases). The CDR3, as DNA: TGTGCCAGCAGCGATAGGGCAGGGAACCAGCCCCAGCATTTT. Its translation is CASSDRAGNQPQHF.